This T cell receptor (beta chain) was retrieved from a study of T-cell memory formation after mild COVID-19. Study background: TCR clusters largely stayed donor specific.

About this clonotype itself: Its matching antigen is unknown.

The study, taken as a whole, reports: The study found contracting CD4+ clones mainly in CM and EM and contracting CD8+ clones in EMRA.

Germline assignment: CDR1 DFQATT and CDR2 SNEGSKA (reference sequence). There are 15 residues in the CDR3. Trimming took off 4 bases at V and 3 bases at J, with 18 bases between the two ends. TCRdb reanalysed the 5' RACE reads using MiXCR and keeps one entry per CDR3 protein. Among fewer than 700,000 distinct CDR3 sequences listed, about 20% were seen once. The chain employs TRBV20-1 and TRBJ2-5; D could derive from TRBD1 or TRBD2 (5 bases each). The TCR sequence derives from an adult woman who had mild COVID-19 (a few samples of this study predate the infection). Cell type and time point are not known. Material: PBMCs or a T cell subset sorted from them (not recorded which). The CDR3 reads CSAKGPGRVKETQYF. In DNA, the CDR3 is TGCAGTGCTAAAGGTCCGGGACGGGTTAAAGAGACCCAGTACTTC.